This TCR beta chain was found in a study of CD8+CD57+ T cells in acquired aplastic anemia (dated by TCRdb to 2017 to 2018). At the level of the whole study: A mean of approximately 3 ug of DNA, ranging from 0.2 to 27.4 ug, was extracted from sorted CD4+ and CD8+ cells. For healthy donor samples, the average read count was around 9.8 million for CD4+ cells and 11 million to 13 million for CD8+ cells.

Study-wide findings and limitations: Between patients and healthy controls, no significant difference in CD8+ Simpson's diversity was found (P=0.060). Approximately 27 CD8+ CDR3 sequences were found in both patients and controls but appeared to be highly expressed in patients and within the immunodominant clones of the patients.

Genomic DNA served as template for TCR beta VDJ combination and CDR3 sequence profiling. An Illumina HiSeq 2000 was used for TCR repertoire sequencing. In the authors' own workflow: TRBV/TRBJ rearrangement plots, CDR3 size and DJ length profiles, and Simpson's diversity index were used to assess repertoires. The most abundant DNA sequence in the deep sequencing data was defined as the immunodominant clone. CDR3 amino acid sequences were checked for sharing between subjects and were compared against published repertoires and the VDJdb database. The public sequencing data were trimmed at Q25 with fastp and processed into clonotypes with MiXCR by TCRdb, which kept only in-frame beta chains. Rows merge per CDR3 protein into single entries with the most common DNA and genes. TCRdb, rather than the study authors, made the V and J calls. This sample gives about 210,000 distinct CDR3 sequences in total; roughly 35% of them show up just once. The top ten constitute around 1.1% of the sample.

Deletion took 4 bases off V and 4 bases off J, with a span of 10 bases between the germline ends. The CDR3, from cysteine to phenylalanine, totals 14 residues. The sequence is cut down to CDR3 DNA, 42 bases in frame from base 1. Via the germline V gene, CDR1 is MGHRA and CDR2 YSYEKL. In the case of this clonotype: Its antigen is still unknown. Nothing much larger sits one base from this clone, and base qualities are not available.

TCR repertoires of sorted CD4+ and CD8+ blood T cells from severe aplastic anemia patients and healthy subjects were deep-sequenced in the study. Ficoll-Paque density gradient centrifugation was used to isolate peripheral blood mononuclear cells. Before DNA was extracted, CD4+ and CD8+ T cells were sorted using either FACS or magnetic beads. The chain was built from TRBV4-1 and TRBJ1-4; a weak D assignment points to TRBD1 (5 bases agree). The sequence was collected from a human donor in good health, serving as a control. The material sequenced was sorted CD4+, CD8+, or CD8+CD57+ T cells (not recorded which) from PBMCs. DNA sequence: TGCGCCAGCAGCCCGGGACGGCTTAATGAAAAACTGTTTTTT. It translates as CASSPGRLNEKLFF.